The 4 T cell receptor beta chains reported below all come from one sample, sequenced in a study of early T cells in non-severe SARS-CoV-2 infection (dated by TCRdb to the early 2020s). The library was generated by 5' RACE. Sequencing relied on a NextSeq 500. The raw public reads went through TCRdb reprocessing: fastp at Q25, MiXCR clone calling, in-frame beta chains kept. CDR3 protein sequences are deduplicated, and each keeps its most common genes and DNA. The sample table contains 40,000 to 60,000 distinct CDR3 sequences; only one count was recorded for roughly 6.2% of them. The top ten hold around 7% of the sample. The sample in question was whole blood, obtained at baseline. Receptors were obtained from an adult who was a healthcare worker with PCR-confirmed SARS-CoV-2 infection or an uninfected control (not recorded which).

This clonotype was detected ten times or more. The rearrangement joins TRBV14 to TRBJ1-1; D is ambiguous. Germline lookup yields CDR1 SGHDN and CDR2 FVKESK. V was clipped by 4 bases and J by 1 base, with 7 bases between them. This CDR3 comprises 13 residues. As DNA, the CDR3 is TGTGCCAGCAGCCGCCATGGGAACACTGAAGCTTTCTTT. Its protein is CASSRHGNTEAFF.

The table lists this clonotype with many counts. This chain links TRBV5-5 with TRBJ1-1; D possibly corresponds to TRBD1 (5 bases). CDR3 length: 15 residues. V was cut by 4 bases and J by 6 bases, with 19 bases left in between. Germline lookup yields CDR1 SGHKS and CDR2 YYEKEE (reference sequence). The CDR3 nucleotides read TGTGCCAGCAGCCCGGGACTCCGGCCGGGACCTGAAGCTTTCTTT. As protein: CASSPGLRPGPEAFF. The full variable domain, rest sourced from reference TRBV5-5 and TRBJ1-1, is DAGVTQSPTHLIKTRGQQVTLRCSPISGHKSVSWYQQVLGQGPQFIFQYYEKEERGRGNFPDRFSARQFPNYSSELNVNALLLGDSALYLCASSPGLRPGPEAFFGQGTRLTVV.

In its sample, this clonotype was seen many times. The V call is TRBV2, the J call TRBJ2-2; D is undetermined. Germline CDR1 SNHLY, CDR2 FYNNEI. The CDR3 covers 16 residues. Trimming pared 1 base from V and 0 bases from J, leaving 9 bases between. The CDR3 region is CASSEGLNANTGELFF. The CDR3 nucleotides are TGTGCCAGCAGTGAAGGGCTGAACGCGAACACCGGGGAGCTGTTTTTT.

This clonotype appeared many times. V and J are TRBV6-2 or TRBV6-3 and TRBJ2-1; 9 bases fit TRBD2. CDR1 MNHEY and CDR2 SVGEGT come from the germline V gene. The CDR3 has 17 amino acids. Trimming cost V 3 bases and J 10 bases; bases outside gene matches: 16. CDR3 DNA sequence: TGTGCCAGCAGTTATTCTGCTAGCGGGACCGGACCCGTGGAGCAGTTCTTC. Encoded protein: CASSYSASGTGPVEQFF.